These T cell receptor beta chains were read from a single sample in a study of T-cell memory formation after mild COVID-19. A single record per CDR3 protein comes from TCRdb applying MiXCR to the 5' RACE reads. This table has about 160,000 distinct CDR3 sequences, roughly 31% appearing once. The sequenced sample was PBMCs or a T cell subset sorted from them (not recorded which). Receptor source: an adult woman who had mild COVID-19 (a few samples of this study predate the infection). Cell type and time point are not known. Each CDR3 is given with its conserved first and last residue. Size tells how often a clone was seen (once, few, many) or the class of an expanded clone, and some rows leave it out.

clone size,J gene,V gene,CDR3 protein
-,TRBJ2-3,TRBV12-3/TRBV12-4,CASSYGLLTDTQYF
few,TRBJ1-2,TRBV3-1,CASSRDRRYGYTF
-,TRBJ2-7,TRBV27,CASSSRTIRRSSYEQYF
-,TRBJ1-6,TRBV6-2/TRBV6-3,CASSYRDSPLHF
-,TRBJ1-1,TRBV20-1,CSAREAGTGSGEAFF
-,TRBJ1-2,TRBV6-2/TRBV6-3,CASSFKAIYGYTF
-,TRBJ1-2,TRBV7-9,CASAPTGQLYGYTF
few,TRBJ2-5,TRBV7-2,CASSLNRVETQYF
few,TRBJ2-1,TRBV12-3/TRBV12-4,CASNRIVALTYNEQFF
few,TRBJ2-3,TRBV20-1,CSAARQNPDTQYF
many,TRBJ2-3,TRBV5-5,CASSLGFDRGNTQYF
few,TRBJ1-2,TRBV24-1,CATSDFSNGYTF
-,TRBJ1-4,TRBV6-2/TRBV6-3,CASSFSPTKEKLFF
few,TRBJ1-5,TRBV20-1,CSAISRGSGPQHF
-,TRBJ1-5,TRBV29-1,CSVGQGNQPQHF
-,TRBJ1-3,TRBV5-1,CASSLAAGQGTPGNTIYF